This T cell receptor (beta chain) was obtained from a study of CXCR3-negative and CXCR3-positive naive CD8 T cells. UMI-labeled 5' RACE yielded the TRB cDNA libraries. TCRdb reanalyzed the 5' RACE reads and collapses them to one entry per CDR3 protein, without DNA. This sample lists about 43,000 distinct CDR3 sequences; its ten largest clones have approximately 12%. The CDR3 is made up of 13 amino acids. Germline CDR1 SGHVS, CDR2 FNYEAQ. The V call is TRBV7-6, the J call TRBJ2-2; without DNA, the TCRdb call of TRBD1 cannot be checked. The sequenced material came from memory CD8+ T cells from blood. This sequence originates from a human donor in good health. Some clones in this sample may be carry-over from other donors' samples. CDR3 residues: CASSHDPAGELFF.